This T cell receptor beta chain was identified during a study of shared clonotypes between healthy human individuals. The wider study: Aged between 18 and 49, the donors were a couple of women and a few men. Study results and limitations: Non-shared clonotypes displayed generation probabilities falling below those of clonotypes present in all four donors. In general, naive subsets displayed greater estimated richness than memory subsets did.

To note about this clone: Its antigen is still unknown.

CD8 cells classed as naive were CD45RO-negative and positively selected for CCR7, excluding terminally differentiated effector memory CD45RA+ cells. Germline values: CDR1 SGHDN, CDR2 FVKESK. This CDR3 comprises 13 residues. TCRdb keeps only in-frame clones here, not all; method: immunoSEQ multiplex PCR. The data contain around 560,000 clones, approximately 95% of them singletons. The rearrangement links TRBV14 to TRBJ2-5; TRBD1 or TRBD2 may be the D gene (6 bases each). The last part of the DNA fits TRBJ2-7 better; the J call may be wrong. Sequencing input: naive CD8+ T cells sorted from blood. The source of this sequence is a woman aged 25 to 39 in good health. The CDR3 spells CASSQGGAGEQYF. CDR3 DNA sequence: TGTGCCAGCAGCCAAGGGGGGGCCGGCGAGCAGTACTTC.